These T cell receptor beta chains were read from a single sample in a study of blood T cells in healthy people across ages. Using its own MiXCR run on the 5' RACE reads, TCRdb lists one record per CDR3 protein. The table has just over 1 million distinct CDR3 sequences, under 45% seen once. Sequenced sample: blood. The receptors come from a woman aged 55-69 years in good health. CDR3s include the opening cysteine and the closing phenylalanine or tryptophan. The order of the fields is J gene, V gene, CDR3 protein.

TRBJ2-4	TRBV20-1	CSAVQGSPTEQYF
TRBJ1-5	TRBV7-8	CASSLKPWGSNSNQPQHF
TRBJ2-7	TRBV11-1	CASSLLGDRAGEQYF
TRBJ2-5	TRBV19	CASSRSPAAVETQYF
TRBJ2-3	TRBV12-3/TRBV12-4	CASCASGRVGDTQYF
TRBJ2-1	TRBV5-1	CASYAGTSGRSEQFF
TRBJ2-1	TRBV15	CATSVAGVYNEQFF
TRBJ2-7	TRBV2	CASLQFGASGYEQYF
TRBJ1-1	TRBV3-1	CASSQRSVAFF
TRBJ2-1	TRBV12-3/TRBV12-4	CASRALLGSYNEQFF
TRBJ1-1	TRBV25-1	CASSEGAVNTEAFF
TRBJ1-4	TRBV7-2	CASSLSSNVGEKLFF
TRBJ2-1	TRBV19	CASKEGGGSNEQFF
TRBJ2-3	TRBV7-8	CASSLNLPGGADTQYF